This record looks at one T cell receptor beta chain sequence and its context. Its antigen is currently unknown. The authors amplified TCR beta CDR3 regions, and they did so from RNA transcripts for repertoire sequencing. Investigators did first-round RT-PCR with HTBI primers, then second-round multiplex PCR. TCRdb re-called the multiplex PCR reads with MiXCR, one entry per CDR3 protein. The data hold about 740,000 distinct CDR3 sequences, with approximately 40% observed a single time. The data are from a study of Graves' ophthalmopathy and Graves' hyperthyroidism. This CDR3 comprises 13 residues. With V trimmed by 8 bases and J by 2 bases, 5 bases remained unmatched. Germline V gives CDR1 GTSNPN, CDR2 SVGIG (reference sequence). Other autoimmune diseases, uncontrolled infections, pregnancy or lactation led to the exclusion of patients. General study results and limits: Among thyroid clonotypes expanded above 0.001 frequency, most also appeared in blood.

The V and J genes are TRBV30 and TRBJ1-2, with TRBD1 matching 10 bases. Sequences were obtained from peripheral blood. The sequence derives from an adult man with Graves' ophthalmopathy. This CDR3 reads CARWTGGNYGYTF. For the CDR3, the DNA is TGTGCCAGATGGACAGGGGGGAACTATGGCTACACCTTC. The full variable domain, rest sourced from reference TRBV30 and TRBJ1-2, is SQTIHQWPATLVQPVGSPLSLECTVEGTSNPNLYWYRQAAGRGLQLLFYSVGIGQISSEVPQNLSASRPQDRQFILSSKKLLLSDSGFYLCARWTGGNYGYTFGSGTRLTVV.